This T cell receptor beta chain was found in a study of blood T cell repertoires in COVID-19. Study-wide context: Material from acute and convalescent COVID-19 was sourced from the United States, Italy and Spain. T cells, B-cell-depleted T cells, or PBMCs supplied cDNA or gDNA.

The CDR3 is 15 residues long. The J segment lost 6 bases and the V segment lost 2 bases, leaving 10 bases of the junction unmatched. Germline V lookup: CDR1 MDHEN, CDR2 SYDVKM. In the original processing: By means of reference gene primer amplification, nucleated cell counts were estimated. Only in-frame clones appear in the TCRdb table, and some are missing; sequencing was by immunoSEQ multiplex PCR. V and J calls and clone size are copied from that table; D and trimming were computed from the DNA. The sample consists of roughly 100,000 clones, just over 85% of them appearing once. J is TRBJ2-7 and V is TRBV28; 7 bases line up with TRBD1. The clonotype was recovered from a human donor in a cohort sampled during active COVID-19. Sequencing was performed on peripheral blood. The CDR3, as DNA: TGTGCCAGCAGTTTAGTAATCCGACAGGGCGGCGAGCAGTACTTC. Translating gives CASSLVIRQGGEQYF.